The 20 T cell receptor beta chains below all came from one sample that was sequenced in a study of T cell repertoires in cytomegalovirus infection. TCRdb redid the calling of the reads with MiXCR, one entry per CDR3 protein. The sample lists some 150,000 distinct CDR3 sequences, less than 25% occurring once. Source material: PBMCs. These receptors all come from a human donor in good health (CMV status not recorded). Some clones in this sample may be carry-over from other donors' samples.

This clonotype was found a few times. The chain combines TRBV4-1 with TRBJ2-1, with 12 bases lining up with TRBD2. Trimming took 2 bases from V and 5 from J; bases not matched to a gene: 10. The CDR3 covers 18 residues. Germline V gene sequence: CDR1 MGHRA, CDR2 YSYEKL. CDR3: CASSQSPRLAGDHNEQFF. The CDR3 DNA reads as TGCGCCAGCAGCCAATCCCCGCGACTAGCGGGGGACCACAATGAGCAGTTCTTC.

The sample holds a few counts of this clonotype. The chain employs TRBV5-4 and TRBJ2-7, with D tentatively TRBD1 (5 bases). Deletions cut 2 bases from V and 0 bases from J, with 12 bases between. Looked up from germline, CDR1 is SGHNT and CDR2 is YYREEE (reference sequence). CDR3 size: 15 residues. The DNA for the CDR3 is TGTGCCAGCAGCTTTTGGGAACAGGCCTCCTACGAGCAGTACTTC. Its protein product is CASSFWEQASYEQYF.

This chain links TRBV5-1 with TRBJ1-1, with unresolved D. V gave up 0 bases and J gave up 2 bases, with 5 bases separating them. This CDR3 has 13 amino acids. In germline, CDR1 is SGHRS, CDR2 YFSETQ. CDR3 in DNA: TGCGCCAGCAGCTTGGTCCACAACACTGAAGCTTTCTTT. It is translated as CASSLVHNTEAFF. The full variable domain, in which reference TRBV5-1 and TRBJ1-1 provide the parts outside the CDR3, is KAGVTQTPRYLIKTRGQQVTLSCSPISGHRSVSWYQQTPGQGLQFLFEYFSETQRNKGNFPGRFSGRQFSNSRSEMNVSTLELGDSALYLCASSLVHNTEAFFGQGTRLTVV.

The sample holds a few counts of this clonotype. The CDR3 is CASLGQAISTDTQYF. In DNA form, the CDR3 reads TGTGCCAGCCTGGGACAGGCCATAAGCACAGATACGCAGTATTTT. The chain couples TRBV28 to TRBJ2-3; 8 bases agree with TRBD1. Per germline, CDR1 MDHEN and CDR2 SYDVKM. The ends lost 8 bases at V and 0 bases at J; junction bases unmatched: 7. CDR3 size: 15 residues.

This clonotype was counted a few times. The V and J genes are TRBV7-9 and TRBJ2-3, with TRBD1 as a possible D gene (6 bases). This CDR3 has 17 amino acids. Germline V lookup: CDR1 SEHNR, CDR2 FQNEAQ (reference sequence). Trimming cost V 6 bases and J 0 bases, with 19 bases left between them. CDR3 residues: CASSPTAQGTSTDTQYF. In DNA, the CDR3 is TGTGCCAGCAGTCCGACAGCGCAGGGGACGAGCACAGATACGCAGTATTTT.

The chain carries TRBV28 and TRBJ1-1; D perhaps matches TRBD1 (6 bases). V shed 4 bases and J shed 0 bases, with 9 bases lying between them. The germline gives CDR1 MDHEN, CDR2 SYDVKM. The CDR3 covers 14 residues. This CDR3 is CASSSGVVNTEAFF. In DNA form, the CDR3 reads TGTGCCAGCAGTTCAGGGGTGGTGAACACTGAAGCTTTCTTT.

Regarding this clonotype: A much larger clone differs from this one at a single base, so this may be a read error. V usage is TRBV7-8 and J usage is TRBJ1-1, with 7 bases lining up with TRBD1. Trimming took 6 bases from V and 4 from J; bases not matched to a gene: 11. This CDR3 contains 15 residues. Germline values: CDR1 SGHVS, CDR2 FQNEAQ. The CDR3 DNA follows: TGTGCCAGCAGACCCGACAGGGCAGGATCCACTGAAGCTTTCTTT. Translating gives CASRPDRAGSTEAFF.

The J gene is TRBJ2-7, the V gene TRBV19; D perhaps matches TRBD2 (7 bases). CDR1 and CDR2 from the germline V gene are LNHDA and SQIVND (reference sequence). Between the trimmed V and J ends, which lost 7 bases and 1 base, there was a span of 14 bases. The CDR3 sequence is 14 residues long. DNA for the CDR3: TGTGCCAGTACGGGCGGGGGCACGTCCTACGAGCAGTACTTC. Protein product: CASTGGGTSYEQYF.

The gene calls are TRBV28 and TRBJ1-5; weak D call: TRBD1 (6 bases). The V and J ends lost 8 bases and 2 bases respectively, with 16 bases between them. CDR1 MDHEN and CDR2 SYDVKM come from the germline V gene. The CDR3 has 15 residues. This chain's CDR3 is CASQVGGAGNQPQHF. Written as DNA, the CDR3 is TGTGCCAGCCAAGTTGGGGGGGCCGGCAATCAGCCCCAGCATTTT.

The rearrangement joins TRBV11-2 to TRBJ1-6; TRBD1 might be the D (5 bases). The V gene lost 5 bases and the J gene lost 7 bases, with 15 bases spanning the gap. Germline V CDR1 and CDR2: SGHAT, FQNNGV. The CDR3 sequence is 15 residues long. This chain's CDR3 is CASSTLGQVNSPLHF. In DNA form, the CDR3 reads TGTGCCAGCAGCACCCTGGGGCAGGTCAATTCACCCCTCCACTTT.

This clonotype was recorded a few times. The rearrangement uses TRBV4-1 and TRBJ2-3; 7 positions match TRBD2. The germline V gene has CDR1 MGHRA and CDR2 YSYEKL. CDR3 length equals 13 residues. V was pared by 4 bases and J by 5 bases, with 3 bases of the junction left unmatched. CDR3 loop: CASSREGLDTQYF. Here the CDR3 DNA reads TGCGCCAGCAGCCGGGAGGGCCTAGATACGCAGTATTTT.

The chain carries TRBV2 and TRBJ2-1; 7 bases are shared with TRBD2. V trimming: 7 bases; J trimming: 2 bases; junction bases outside the gene matches: 11. The CDR3 is 16 residues long. Germline V lookup: CDR1 SNHLY, CDR2 FYNNEI. The chain's CDR3 is CASKVESGGPYNEQFF. The CDR3 DNA reads as TGTGCCAGCAAGGTAGAGTCGGGGGGACCCTACAATGAGCAGTTCTTC.

The V and J genes are TRBV11-2 and TRBJ2-3; D is possibly TRBD1 (6 bases). The CDR3 loop spans 15 amino acids. Between the trimmed V and J ends, which lost 4 bases and 0 bases, there was a span of 11 bases. CDR1 is SGHAT, CDR2 FQNNGV, per germline. The CDR3 sequence is CASSYSTGSTDTQYF. DNA of the CDR3: TGTGCCAGCAGCTATTCGACAGGTAGCACAGATACGCAGTATTTT.

The V call is TRBV20-1, the J call TRBJ1-3; D remains ambiguous. The CDR3 covers 11 residues. V was shortened by 3 bases and J by 2 bases, with 2 bases between the two germline ends. Looked up from germline, CDR1 is DFQATT and CDR2 is SNEGSKA (reference sequence). CDR3 nucleotides: TGCAGTGCTAGCGCTGGAAACACCATATATTTT. It codes for CSASAGNTIYF.

The gene calls are TRBV27 and TRBJ2-7; 9 bases fit TRBD2. The CDR3 loop spans 16 amino acids. The germline gives CDR1 MNHEY, CDR2 SMNVEV (reference sequence). Trimming removed 0 bases from V and 2 bases from J; junction bases left unmatched: 5. CDR3 loop: CASSLSAGTSTYEQYF. The CDR3 DNA sequence: TGTGCCAGCAGTTTATCTGCCGGGACTAGCACCTACGAGCAGTACTTC.

This sequence joins TRBV7-9 and TRBJ2-2; D assignment may be TRBD1 or TRBD2 (5 bases each). Per the germline V gene, CDR1 is SEHNR and CDR2 is FQNEAQ (reference sequence). V lost 4 bases and J 7 bases, leaving 7 bases between the germline ends. The CDR3 is made up of 12 amino acids. CDR3 in amino acids: CASSWDGGELFF. The CDR3 DNA sequence: TGTGCCAGCAGCTGGGACGGCGGGGAGCTGTTTTTT.

The chain employs TRBV7-3 and TRBJ2-1, with TRBD2 matching 11 bases. The ends lost 5 bases at V and 8 bases at J; junction bases unmatched: 11. CDR1 is SGHTA and CDR2 is FQGTGA in the germline V gene. This CDR3 contains 16 residues. This chain's CDR3 is CASSQYLSGRVHEQFF. CDR3 coding DNA: TGTGCCAGCAGCCAATACCTTAGCGGGAGGGTCCATGAGCAGTTCTTC.

The sample holds many counts of this clonotype. This sequence joins TRBV7-2 and TRBJ1-4; possible D gene TRBD1, 5 bases. The CDR3 extends over 15 amino acids. V lost 5 bases to trimming and J lost 7 bases, with 17 bases between them. CDR1 is SGHTA and CDR2 is FQGNSA in the germline V gene. The CDR3 region has the DNA TGTGCCAGCAGCCATTGGGCGGGGGTTTCTGAAAAACTGTTTTTT. It encodes CASSHWAGVSEKLFF.

In its sample, this clonotype was seen many times. The V gene is TRBV7-2, the J gene TRBJ2-5; D ambiguous. The CDR3 sequence is 14 residues long. Per germline, CDR1 SGHTA and CDR2 FQGNSA. V was cut by 1 base and J by 2 bases, with 8 bases left in between. The CDR3 protein is CASSLELSQETQYF. The CDR3 coding sequence is TGTGCCAGCAGCTTAGAGTTATCTCAAGAGACCCAGTACTTC.

There are a few counts of this clonotype. This chain links TRBV20-1 with TRBJ1-6; D gene ambiguous. CDR3 length: 16 residues. V gave up 3 bases and J gave up 7 bases, with 19 bases separating them. Germline V lookup: CDR1 DFQATT, CDR2 SNEGSKA (reference sequence). The CDR3 DNA is TGCAGTGCTAGGAATCCCACCGAGGGCCCCAATTCACCCCTCCACTTT. It codes for CSARNPTEGPNSPLHF.